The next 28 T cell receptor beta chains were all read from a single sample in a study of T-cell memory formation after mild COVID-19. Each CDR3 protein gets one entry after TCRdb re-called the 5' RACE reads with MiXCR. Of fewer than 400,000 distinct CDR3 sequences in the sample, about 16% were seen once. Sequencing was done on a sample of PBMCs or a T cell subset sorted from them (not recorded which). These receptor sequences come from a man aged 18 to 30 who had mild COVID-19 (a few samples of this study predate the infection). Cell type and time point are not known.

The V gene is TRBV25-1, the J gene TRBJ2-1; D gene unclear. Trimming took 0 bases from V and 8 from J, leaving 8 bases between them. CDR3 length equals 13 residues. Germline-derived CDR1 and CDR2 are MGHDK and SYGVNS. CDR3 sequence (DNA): TGTGCCAGCAGTGAATATGGCCCCGATGAGCAGTTCTTC. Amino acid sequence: CASSEYGPDEQFF. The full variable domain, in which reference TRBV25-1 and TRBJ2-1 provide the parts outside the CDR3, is EADIYQTPRYLVIGTGKKITLECSQTMGHDKMYWYQQDPGMELHLIHYSYGVNSTEKGDLSSESTVSRIRTEHFPLTLESARPSHTSQYLCASSEYGPDEQFFGPGTRLTVL.

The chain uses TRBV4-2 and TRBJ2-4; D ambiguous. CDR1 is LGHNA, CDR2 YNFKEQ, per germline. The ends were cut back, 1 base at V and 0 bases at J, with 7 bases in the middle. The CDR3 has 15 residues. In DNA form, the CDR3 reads TGTGCCAGCAGCCAAGCGTCTTTAGCCAAAAACATTCAGTACTTC. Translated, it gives CASSQASLAKNIQYF.

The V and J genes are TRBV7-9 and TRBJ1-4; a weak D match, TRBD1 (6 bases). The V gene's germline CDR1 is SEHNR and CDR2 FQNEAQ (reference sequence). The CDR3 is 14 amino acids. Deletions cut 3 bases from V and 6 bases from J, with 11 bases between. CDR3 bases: TGTGCCAGCAGCTTTACAGGGTCAGATGAAAAACTGTTTTTT. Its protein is CASSFTGSDEKLFF.

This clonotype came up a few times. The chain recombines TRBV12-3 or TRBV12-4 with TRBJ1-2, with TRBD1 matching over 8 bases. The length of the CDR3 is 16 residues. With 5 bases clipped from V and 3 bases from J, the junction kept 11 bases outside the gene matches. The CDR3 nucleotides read TGTGCCAGCAGTCCAACGGCAGGACAGGGACACTATGGCTACACCTTC. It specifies CASSPTAGQGHYGYTF.

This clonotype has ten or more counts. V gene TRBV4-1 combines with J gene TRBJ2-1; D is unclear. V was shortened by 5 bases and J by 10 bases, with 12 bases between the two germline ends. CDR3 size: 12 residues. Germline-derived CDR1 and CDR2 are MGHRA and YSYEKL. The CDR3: CASSTHKGEQFF. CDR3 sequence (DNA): TGCGCCAGCAGCACACACAAGGGAGAGCAGTTCTTC.

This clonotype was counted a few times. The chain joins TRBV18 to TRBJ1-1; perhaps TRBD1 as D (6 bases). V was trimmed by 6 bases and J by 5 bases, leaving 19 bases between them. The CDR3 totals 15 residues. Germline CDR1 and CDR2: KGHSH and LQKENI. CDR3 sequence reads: CASSPGNRARTEAFF. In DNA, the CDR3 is TGTGCCAGCTCGCCGGGGAACAGGGCACGTACTGAAGCTTTCTTT.

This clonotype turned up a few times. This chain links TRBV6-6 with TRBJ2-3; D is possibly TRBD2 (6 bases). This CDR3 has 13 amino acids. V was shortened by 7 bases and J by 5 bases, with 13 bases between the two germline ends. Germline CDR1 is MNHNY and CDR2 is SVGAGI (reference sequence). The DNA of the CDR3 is TGTGCCAGCACTGCACCGGGGGAAGATACGCAGTATTTT. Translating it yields CASTAPGEDTQYF.

CDR3 nucleotides: TGTGCCAGCAGCCTCGGACCCCTGGCTAACTATGGCTACACCTTC. Translation gives CASSLGPLANYGYTF. V usage is TRBV7-2 and J usage is TRBJ1-2; D gene unclear. V lost 5 bases and J 0 bases, leaving 13 bases between the germline ends. This CDR3 has 15 amino acids. The germline gives CDR1 SGHTA, CDR2 FQGNSA. Complete variable domain (other parts from reference TRBV7-2 and TRBJ1-2): GAGVSQSPSNKVTEKGKDVELRCDPISGHTALYWYRQSLGQGLEFLIYFQGNSAPDKSGLPSDRFSAERTGGSVSTLTIQRTQQEDSAVYLCASSLGPLANYGYTFGSGTRLTVV.

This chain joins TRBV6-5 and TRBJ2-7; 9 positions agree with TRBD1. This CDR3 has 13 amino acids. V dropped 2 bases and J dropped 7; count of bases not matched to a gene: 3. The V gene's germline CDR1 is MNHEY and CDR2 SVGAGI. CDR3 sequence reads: CASSYGTGREQYF. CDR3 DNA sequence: TGTGCCAGCAGTTACGGGACAGGGAGGGAGCAGTACTTC.

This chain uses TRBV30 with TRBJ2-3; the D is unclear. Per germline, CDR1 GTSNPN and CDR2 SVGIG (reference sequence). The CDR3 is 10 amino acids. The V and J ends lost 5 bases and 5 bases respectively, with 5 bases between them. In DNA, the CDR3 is TGTGCCTGGGGGCTAGATACGCAGTATTTT. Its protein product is CAWGLDTQYF.

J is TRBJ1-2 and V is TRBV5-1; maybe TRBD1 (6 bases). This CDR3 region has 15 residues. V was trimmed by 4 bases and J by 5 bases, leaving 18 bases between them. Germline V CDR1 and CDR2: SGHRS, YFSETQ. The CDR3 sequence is CASSLTGNSQYGYTF. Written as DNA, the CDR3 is TGCGCCAGCAGCCTTACAGGGAACTCTCAATATGGCTACACCTTC.

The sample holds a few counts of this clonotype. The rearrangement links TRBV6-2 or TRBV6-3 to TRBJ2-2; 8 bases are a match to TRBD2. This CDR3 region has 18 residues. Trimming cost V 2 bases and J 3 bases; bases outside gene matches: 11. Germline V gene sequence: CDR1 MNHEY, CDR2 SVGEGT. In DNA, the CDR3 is TGTGCCAGCAGTTACCCATCGTCTAGCGGGCCGGACACCGGGGAGCTGTTTTTT. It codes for CASSYPSSSGPDTGELFF.

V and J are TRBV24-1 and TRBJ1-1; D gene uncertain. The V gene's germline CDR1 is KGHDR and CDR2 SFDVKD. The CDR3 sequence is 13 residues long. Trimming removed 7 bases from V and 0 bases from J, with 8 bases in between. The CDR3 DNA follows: TGTGCCACCAGGGAGGGTTTGAACACTGAAGCTTTCTTT. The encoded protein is CATREGLNTEAFF.

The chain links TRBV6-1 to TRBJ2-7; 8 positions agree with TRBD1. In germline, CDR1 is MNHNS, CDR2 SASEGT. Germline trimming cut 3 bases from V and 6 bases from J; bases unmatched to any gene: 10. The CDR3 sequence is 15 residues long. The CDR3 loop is CASSDPRQGIVEQYF. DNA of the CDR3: TGTGCCAGCAGTGACCCGCGACAGGGGATCGTCGAGCAGTACTTC.

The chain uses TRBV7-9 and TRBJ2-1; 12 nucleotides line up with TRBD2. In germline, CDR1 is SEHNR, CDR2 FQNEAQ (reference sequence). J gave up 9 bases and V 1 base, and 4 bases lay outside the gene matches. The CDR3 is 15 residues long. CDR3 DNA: TGTGCCAGCAGCTTAGGAGGACTAGCGGGGTCTGAGCAGTTCTTC. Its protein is CASSLGGLAGSEQFF.

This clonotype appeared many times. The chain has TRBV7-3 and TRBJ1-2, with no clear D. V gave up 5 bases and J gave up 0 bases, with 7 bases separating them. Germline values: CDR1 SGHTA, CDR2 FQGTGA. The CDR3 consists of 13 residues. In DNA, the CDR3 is TGTGCCAGCAGCCCAACCACTAACTATGGCTACACCTTC. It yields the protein CASSPTTNYGYTF.

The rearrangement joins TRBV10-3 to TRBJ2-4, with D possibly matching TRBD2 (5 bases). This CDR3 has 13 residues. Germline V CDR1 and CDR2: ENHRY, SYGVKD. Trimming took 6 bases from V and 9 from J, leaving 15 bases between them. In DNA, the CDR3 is TGTGCCATCAGCGGAGAGGGATTGGGCATTCAGTACTTC. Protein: CAISGEGLGIQYF.

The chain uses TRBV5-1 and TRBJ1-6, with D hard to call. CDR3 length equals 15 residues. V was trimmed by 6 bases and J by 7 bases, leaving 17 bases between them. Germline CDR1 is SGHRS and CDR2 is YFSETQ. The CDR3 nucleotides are TGCGCCAGCACCCAACAACCGACCGAGAATTCACCCCTCCACTTT. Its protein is CASTQQPTENSPLHF.

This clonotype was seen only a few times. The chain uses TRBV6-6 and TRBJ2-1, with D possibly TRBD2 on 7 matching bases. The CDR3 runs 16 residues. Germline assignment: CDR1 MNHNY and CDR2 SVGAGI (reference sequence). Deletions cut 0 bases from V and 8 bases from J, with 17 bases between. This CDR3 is CASSYSFEGGFDEQFF. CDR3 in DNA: TGTGCCAGCAGTTACTCTTTCGAGGGGGGGTTTGATGAGCAGTTCTTC.

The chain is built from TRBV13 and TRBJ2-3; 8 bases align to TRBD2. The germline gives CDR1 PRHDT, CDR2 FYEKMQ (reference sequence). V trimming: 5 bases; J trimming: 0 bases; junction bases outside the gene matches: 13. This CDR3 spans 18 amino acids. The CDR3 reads CASSRRAQRGLSTDTQYF. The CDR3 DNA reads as TGTGCCAGCAGCCGCCGAGCCCAGCGGGGGTTAAGCACAGATACGCAGTATTTT.

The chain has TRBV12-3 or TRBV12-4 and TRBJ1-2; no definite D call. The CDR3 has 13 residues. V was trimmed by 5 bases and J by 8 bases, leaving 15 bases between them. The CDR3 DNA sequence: TGTGCCAGCAGTCTCCTGCAAACTCGGGGCTACACCTTC. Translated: CASSLLQTRGYTF.

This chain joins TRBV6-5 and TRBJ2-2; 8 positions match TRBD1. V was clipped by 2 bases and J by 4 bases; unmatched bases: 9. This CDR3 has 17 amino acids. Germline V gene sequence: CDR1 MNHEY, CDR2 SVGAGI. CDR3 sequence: CASSYSVDRGGTGELFF. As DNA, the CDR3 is TGTGCCAGCAGTTACAGTGTCGACAGGGGCGGCACCGGGGAGCTGTTTTTT.

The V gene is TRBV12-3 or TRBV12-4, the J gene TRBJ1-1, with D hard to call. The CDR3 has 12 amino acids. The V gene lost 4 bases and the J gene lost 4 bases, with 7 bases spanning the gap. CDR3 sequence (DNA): TGTGCCAGCAGTTGGAGTCGCACTGAAGCTTTCTTT. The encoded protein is CASSWSRTEAFF.

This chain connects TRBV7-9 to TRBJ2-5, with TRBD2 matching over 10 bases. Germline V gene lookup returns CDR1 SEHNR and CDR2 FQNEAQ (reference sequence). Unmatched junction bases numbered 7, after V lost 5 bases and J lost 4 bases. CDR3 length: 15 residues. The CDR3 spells CASSPLAGAAETQYF. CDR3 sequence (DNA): TGTGCCAGCAGCCCGCTAGCGGGGGCAGCAGAGACCCAGTACTTC.

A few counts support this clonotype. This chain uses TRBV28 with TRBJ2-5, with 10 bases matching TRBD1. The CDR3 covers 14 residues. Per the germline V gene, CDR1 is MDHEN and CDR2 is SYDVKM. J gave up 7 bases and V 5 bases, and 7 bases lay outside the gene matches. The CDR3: CASSLRDRGGTQYF. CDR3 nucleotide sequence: TGTGCCAGCAGTCTCCGGGACAGGGGTGGGACCCAGTACTTC.

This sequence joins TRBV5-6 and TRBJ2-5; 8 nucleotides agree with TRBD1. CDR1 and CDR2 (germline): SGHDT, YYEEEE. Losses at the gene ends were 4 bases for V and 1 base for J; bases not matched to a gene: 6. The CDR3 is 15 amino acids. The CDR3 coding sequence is TGTGCCAGCAGCCGACAGGGGTGGGGCCAAGAGACCCAGTACTTC. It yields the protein CASSRQGWGQETQYF. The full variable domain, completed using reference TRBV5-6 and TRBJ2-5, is DAGVTQSPTHLIKTRGQQVTLRCSPKSGHDTVSWYQQALGQGPQFIFQYYEEEERQRGNFPDRFSGHQFPNYSSELNVNALLLGDSALYLCASSRQGWGQETQYFGPGTRLLVL.

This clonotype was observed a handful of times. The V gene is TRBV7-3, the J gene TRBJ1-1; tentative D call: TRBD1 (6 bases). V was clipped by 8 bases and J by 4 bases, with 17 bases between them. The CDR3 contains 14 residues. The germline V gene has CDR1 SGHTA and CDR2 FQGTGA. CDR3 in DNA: TGTGCCAGCGAGGGAAAAGACAGGACCACTGAAGCTTTCTTT. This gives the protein CASEGKDRTTEAFF.

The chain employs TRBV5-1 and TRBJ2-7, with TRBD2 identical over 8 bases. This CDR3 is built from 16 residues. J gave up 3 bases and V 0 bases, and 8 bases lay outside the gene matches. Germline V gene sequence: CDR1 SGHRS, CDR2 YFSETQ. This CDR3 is CASSLGPGGLSYEQYV. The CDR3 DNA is TGCGCCAGCAGCTTGGGTCCGGGGGGGCTGAGCTACGAGCAGTACGTC.